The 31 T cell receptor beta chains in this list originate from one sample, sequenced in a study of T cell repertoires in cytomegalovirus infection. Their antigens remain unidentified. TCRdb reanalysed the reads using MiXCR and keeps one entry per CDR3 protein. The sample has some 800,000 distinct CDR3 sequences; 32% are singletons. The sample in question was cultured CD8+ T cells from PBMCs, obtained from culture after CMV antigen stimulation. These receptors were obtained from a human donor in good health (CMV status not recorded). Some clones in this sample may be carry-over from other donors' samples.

For the CDR3, the DNA is TGTGCCAGCAGTTCTACAGGGAATAGGGATCAGCCCCAGCATTTT. It encodes CASSSTGNRDQPQHF. The chain is built from TRBV27 and TRBJ1-5; D possibly corresponds to TRBD1 (6 bases). Germline V gene lookup returns CDR1 MNHEY and CDR2 SMNVEV (reference sequence). The CDR3 length is 15 residues. Trimming stripped 4 bases from V and 5 bases from J, with 15 bases between.

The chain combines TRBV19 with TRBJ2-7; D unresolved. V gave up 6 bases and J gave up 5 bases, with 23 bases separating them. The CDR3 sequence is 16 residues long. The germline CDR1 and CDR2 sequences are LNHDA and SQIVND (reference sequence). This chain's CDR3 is CASSPDPPPLFHEQYF. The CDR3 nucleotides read TGTGCCAGTAGCCCCGATCCCCCTCCCCTTTTTCACGAGCAGTACTTC.

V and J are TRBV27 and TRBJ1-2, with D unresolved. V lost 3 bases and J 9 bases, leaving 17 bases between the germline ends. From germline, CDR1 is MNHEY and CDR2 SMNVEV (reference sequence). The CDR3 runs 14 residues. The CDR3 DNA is TGTGCCAGCAGTTTTAACAATCAGGCCGGAAGCTACACCTTC. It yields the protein CASSFNNQAGSYTF.

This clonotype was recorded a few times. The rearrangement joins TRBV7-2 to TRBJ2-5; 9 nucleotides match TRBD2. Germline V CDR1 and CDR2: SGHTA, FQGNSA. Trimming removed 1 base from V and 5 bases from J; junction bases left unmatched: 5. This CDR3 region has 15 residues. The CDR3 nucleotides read TGTGCCAGCAGCTTAGTTAGCGGGGGAGATGAGACCCAGTACTTC. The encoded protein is CASSLVSGGDETQYF.

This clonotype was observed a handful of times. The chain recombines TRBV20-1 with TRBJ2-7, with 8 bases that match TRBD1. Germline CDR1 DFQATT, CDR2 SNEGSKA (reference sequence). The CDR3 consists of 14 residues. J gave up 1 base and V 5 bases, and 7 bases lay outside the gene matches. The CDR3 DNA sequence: TGCAGTGCTCAGGACAGGGATGGATCCTACGAGCAGTACGTC. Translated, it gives CSAQDRDGSYEQYV.

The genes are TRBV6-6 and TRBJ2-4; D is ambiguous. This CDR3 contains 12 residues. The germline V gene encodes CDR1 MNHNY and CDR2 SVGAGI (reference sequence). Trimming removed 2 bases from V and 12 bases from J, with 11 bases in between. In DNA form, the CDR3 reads TGTGCCAGCAGTTACGACGACCCCGGTCAGTACTTC. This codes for CASSYDDPGQYF.

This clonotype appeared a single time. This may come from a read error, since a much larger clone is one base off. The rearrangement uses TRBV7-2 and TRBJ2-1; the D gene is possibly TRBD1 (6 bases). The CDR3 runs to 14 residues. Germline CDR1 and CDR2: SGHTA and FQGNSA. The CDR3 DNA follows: TGTGACAGCAGCTCGGGACATTATATCGATGAGCAGTTCTTC. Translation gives CDSSSGHYIDEQFF.

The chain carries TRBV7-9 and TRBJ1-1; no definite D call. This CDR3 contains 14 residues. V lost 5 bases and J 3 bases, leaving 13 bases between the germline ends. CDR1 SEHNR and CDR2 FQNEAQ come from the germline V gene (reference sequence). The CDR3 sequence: CASSGSGYHTEAFF. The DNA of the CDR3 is TGTGCCAGCAGCGGATCGGGGTACCACACTGAAGCTTTCTTT.

Written as DNA, the CDR3 is TGTGCCACCCAGGGCCCGACCTACGAGCAGTACGTC. Encoded protein: CATQGPTYEQYV. The J gene is TRBJ2-7, the V gene TRBV10-3; a possible D gene is TRBD1 (5 bases). Germline CDR1 is ENHRY and CDR2 is SYGVKD. Trimming stripped 10 bases from V and 2 bases from J, with 12 bases between. There are 12 residues in the CDR3.

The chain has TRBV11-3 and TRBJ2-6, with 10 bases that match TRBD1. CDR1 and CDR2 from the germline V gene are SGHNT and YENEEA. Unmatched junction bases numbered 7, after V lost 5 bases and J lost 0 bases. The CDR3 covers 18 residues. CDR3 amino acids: CASSPGQGEDSGANVLTF. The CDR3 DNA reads TGTGCCAGCAGCCCCGGACAGGGGGAGGACTCTGGGGCCAACGTCCTGACTTTC.

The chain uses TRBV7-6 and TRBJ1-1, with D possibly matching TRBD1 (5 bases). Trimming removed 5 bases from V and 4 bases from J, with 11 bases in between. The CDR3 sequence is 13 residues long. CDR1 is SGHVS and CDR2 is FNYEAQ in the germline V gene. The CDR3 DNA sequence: TGTGCCAGCAGCATCCGACAGCTCACTGAAGCTTTCTTT. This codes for CASSIRQLTEAFF.

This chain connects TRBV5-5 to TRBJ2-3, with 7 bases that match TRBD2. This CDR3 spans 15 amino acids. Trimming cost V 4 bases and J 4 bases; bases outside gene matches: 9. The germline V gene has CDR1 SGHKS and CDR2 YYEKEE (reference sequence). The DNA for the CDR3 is TGTGCCAGCAGCCAAGCGGGGAGGAGTGCAGATACGCAGTATTTT. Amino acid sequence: CASSQAGRSADTQYF. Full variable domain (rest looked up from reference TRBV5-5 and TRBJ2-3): DAGVTQSPTHLIKTRGQQVTLRCSPISGHKSVSWYQQVLGQGPQFIFQYYEKEERGRGNFPDRFSARQFPNYSSELNVNALLLGDSALYLCASSQAGRSADTQYFGPGTRLTVL.

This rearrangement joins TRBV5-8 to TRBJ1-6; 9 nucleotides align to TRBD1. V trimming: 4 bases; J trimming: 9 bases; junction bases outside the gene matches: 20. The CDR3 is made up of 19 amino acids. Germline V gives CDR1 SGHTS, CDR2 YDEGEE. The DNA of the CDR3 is TGTGCCAGCAGCCCTGCGGACAGGGGAGGGAGATATCGTCGTTCACCCCTCCACTTT. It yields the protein CASSPADRGGRYRRSPLHF.

The CDR3 is CASSLLAGGKNEQFF. CDR3 DNA sequence: TGTGCCAGCAGCCTACTAGCGGGGGGAAAAAATGAGCAGTTCTTC. V gene TRBV6-5 combines with J gene TRBJ2-1, with 12 bases identical to TRBD2. This CDR3 is 15 amino acids long. The germline gives CDR1 MNHEY, CDR2 SVGAGI. Trimming at V came to 6 bases and at J to 7 bases, leaving 7 bases not matched to a gene.

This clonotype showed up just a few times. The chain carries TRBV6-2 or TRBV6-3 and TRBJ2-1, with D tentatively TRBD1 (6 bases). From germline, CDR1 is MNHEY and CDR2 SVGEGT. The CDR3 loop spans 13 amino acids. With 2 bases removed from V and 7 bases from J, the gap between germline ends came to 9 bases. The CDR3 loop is CASSYPQGNEQFF. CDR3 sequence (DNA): TGTGCCAGCAGTTACCCGCAGGGGAATGAGCAGTTCTTC.

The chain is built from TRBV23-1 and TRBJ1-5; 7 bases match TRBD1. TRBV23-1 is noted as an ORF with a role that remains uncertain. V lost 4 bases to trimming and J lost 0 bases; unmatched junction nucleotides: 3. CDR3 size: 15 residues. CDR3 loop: CASSPGGISNQPQHF. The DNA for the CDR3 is TGCGCCAGCAGTCCAGGGGGAATTAGCAATCAGCCCCAGCATTTT.

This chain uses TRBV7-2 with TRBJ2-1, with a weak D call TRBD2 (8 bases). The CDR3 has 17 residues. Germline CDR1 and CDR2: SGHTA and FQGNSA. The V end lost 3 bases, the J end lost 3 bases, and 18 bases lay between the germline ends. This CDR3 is CASSLRGRGAFYNEQFF. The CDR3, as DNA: TGTGCCAGCAGCTTGAGGGGGCGGGGGGCCTTCTACAATGAGCAGTTCTTC.

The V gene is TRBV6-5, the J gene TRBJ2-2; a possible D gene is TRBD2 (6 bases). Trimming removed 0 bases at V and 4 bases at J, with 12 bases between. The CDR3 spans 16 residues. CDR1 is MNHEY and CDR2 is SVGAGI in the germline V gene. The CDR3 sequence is CASSYSYSGPTGELFF. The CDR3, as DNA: TGTGCCAGCAGTTACTCCTATAGCGGTCCCACCGGGGAGCTGTTTTTT.

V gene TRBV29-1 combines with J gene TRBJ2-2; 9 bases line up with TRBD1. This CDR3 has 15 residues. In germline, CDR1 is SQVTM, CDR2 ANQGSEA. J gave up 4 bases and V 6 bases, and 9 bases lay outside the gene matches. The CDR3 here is CSVWTGEASTGELFF. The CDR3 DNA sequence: TGCAGCGTCTGGACAGGGGAAGCGAGCACCGGGGAGCTGTTTTTT.

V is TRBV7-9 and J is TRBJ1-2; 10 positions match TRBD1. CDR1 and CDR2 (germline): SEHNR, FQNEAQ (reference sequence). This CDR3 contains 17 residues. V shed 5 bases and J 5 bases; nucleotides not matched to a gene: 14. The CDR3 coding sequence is TGTGCCAGCAGCGGCCGGACAGGGGGTGATGTCCTTTATGGCTACACCTTC. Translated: CASSGRTGGDVLYGYTF.

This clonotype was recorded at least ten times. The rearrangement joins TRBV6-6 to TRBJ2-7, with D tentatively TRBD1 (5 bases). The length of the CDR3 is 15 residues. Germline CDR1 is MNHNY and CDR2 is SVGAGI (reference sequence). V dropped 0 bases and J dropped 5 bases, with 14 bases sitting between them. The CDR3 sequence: CASSYSISAGHEQYV. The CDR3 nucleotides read TGTGCCAGCAGTTACTCGATATCGGCAGGGCACGAGCAGTACGTC.

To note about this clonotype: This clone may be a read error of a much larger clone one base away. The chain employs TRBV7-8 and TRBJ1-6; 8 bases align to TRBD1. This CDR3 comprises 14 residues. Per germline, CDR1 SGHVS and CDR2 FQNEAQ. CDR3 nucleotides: TGTGCCAGCAGCTCCAGGGGGCCGTATTCACCCCTCTACTTT. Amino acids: CASSSRGPYSPLYF.

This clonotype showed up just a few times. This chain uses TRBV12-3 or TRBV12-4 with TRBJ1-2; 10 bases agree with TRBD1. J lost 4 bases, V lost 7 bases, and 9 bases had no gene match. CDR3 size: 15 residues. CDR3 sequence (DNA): TGTGCCAGCACCGGCTCGACAGGGGGCGCCTATGGCTACACCTTC. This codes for CASTGSTGGAYGYTF.

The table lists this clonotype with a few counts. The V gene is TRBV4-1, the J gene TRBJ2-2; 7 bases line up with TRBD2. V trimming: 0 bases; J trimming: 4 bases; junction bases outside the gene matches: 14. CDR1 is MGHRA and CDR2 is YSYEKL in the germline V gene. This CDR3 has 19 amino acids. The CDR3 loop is CASSQDGRGSGEPTGELFF. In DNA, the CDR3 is TGCGCCAGCAGCCAAGATGGAAGGGGCAGCGGGGAACCCACCGGGGAGCTGTTTTTT.

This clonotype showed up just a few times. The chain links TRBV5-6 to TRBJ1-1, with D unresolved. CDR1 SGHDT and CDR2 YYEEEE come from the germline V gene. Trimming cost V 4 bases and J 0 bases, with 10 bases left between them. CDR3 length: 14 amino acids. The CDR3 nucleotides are TGTGCCAGCAGCGGAAGGGATATGAACACTGAAGCTTTCTTT. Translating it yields CASSGRDMNTEAFF.

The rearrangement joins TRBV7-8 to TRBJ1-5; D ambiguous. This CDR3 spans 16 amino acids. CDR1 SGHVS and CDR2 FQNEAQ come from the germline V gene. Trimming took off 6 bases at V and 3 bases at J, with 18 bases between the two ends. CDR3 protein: CASRVDARSPNQPQHF. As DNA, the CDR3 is TGTGCCAGCAGGGTGGACGCGAGGAGTCCCAATCAGCCCCAGCATTTT.

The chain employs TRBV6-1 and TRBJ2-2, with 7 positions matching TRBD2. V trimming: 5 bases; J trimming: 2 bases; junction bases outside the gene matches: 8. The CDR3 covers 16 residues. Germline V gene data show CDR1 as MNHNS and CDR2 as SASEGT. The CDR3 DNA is TGTGCCAGCAGTTACCAGGCTAGCGGAAACACCGGGGAGCTGTTTTTT. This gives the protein CASSYQASGNTGELFF.

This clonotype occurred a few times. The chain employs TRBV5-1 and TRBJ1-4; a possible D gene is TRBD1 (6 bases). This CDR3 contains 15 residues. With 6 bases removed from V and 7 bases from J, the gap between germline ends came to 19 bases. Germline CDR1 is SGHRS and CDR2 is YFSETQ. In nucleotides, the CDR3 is TGCGCCAGCAACCCCGGAGGGGGGGCTTTTGAAAAACTGTTTTTT. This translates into CASNPGGGAFEKLFF.

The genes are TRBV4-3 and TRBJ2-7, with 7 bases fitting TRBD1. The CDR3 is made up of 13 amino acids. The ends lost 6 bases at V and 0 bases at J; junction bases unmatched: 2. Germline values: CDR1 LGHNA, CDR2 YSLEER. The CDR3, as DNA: TGCGCCAGCAGGGGACAGAACTCCTACGAGCAGTACTTC. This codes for CASRGQNSYEQYF.

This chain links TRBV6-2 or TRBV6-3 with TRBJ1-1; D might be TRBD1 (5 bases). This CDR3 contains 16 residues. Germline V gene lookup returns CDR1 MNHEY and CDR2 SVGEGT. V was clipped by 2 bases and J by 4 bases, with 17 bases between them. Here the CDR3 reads CASSYPRAIGGTEAFF. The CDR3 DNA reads TGTGCCAGCAGTTACCCACGGGCTATTGGGGGCACTGAAGCTTTCTTT.

CDR3 nucleotide sequence: TGTGCCAGTACCCCTATTGGGGGCACTGAAGCTTTCTTT. Amino acids: CASTPIGGTEAFF. The gene calls are TRBV19 and TRBJ1-1; TRBD1 might be the D (5 bases). Trimming left V 7 bases short and J 4 bases short, with 13 bases between. The CDR3 sequence is 13 residues long. Germline V gene lookup returns CDR1 LNHDA and CDR2 SQIVND (reference sequence).